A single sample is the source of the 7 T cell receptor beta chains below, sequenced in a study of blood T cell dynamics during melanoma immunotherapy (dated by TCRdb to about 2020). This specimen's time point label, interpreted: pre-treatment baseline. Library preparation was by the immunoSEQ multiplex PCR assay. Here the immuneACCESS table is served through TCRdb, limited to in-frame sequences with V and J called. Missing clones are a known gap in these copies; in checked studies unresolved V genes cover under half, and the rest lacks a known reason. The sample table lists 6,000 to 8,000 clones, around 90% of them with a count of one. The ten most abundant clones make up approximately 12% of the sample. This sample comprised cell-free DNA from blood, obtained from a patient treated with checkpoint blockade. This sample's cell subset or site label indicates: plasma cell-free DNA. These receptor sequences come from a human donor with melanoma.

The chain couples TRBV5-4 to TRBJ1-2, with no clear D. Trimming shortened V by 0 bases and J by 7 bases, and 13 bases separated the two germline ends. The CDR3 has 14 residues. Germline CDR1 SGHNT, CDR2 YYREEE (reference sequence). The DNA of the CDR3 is TGTGCCAGCAGCTTGGGCGCAACGAGGACTGGCTACACCTTC. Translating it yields CASSLGATRTGYTF.

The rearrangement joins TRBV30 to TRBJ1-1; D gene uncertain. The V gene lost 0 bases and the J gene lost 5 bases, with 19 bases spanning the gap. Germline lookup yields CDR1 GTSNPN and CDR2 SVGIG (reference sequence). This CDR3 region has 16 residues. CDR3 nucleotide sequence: TGTGCCTGGAGTGTTCCCCCCGGGCTGACGAGAACTGAAGCTTTCTTT. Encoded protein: CAWSVPPGLTRTEAFF.

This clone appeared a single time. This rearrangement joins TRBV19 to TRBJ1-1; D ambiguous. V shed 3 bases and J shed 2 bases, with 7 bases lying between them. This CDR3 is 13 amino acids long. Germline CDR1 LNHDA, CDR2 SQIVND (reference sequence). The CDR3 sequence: CASSISSNTEAFF. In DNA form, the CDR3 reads TGTGCCAGTAGTATCAGCAGTAACACTGAAGCTTTCTTT.

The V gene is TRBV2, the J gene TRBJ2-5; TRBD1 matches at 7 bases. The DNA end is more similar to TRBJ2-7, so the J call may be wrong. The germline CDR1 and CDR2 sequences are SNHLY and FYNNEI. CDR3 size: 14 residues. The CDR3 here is CASSAWTGVYEQYF. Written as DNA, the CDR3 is TGTGCCAGCAGTGCCTGGACAGGAGTCTACGAGCAGTACTTC.

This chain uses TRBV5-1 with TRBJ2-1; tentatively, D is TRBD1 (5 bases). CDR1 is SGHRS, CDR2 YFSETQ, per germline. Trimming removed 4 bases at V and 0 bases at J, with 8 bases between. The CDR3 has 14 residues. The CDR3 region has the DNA TGCGCCAGCAGCGCAGACAGCTCCTACAATGAGCAGTTCTTC. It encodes CASSADSSYNEQFF.

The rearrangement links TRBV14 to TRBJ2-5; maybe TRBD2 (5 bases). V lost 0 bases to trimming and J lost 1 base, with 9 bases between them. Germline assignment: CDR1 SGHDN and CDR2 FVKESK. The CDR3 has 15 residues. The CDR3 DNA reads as TGTGCCAGCAGCCAAGATCCCAGCGGCCAAGAGACCCAGTACTTC. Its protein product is CASSQDPSGQETQYF.

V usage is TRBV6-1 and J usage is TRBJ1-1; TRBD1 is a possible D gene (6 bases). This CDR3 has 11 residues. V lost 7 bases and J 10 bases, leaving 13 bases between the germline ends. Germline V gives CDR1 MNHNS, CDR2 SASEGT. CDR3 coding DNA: TGTGCCAGCAACAGGGATTTAGGAGCTTTCTTT. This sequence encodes CASNRDLGAFF.